This T cell receptor (beta chain) was recorded in a study of cytomegalovirus exposure and HLA in healthy donors. Study-level background: The same platform used for the approximately 670 first-cohort repertoires was also used for the 90 to 150 validation repertoires, as a later analysis reported.

Separate from the roughly 720-subject first cohort, the roughly 120-subject validation cohort was the one that the donors belonged to. Clones were read by immunoSEQ multiplex PCR, and TCRdb kept only the in-frame ones, dropping some. The table lists tens of thousands of clones, more than 85% of them singletons, with 3% to 4.5% in the top ten. Findings and caveats of the study: TCR beta chains numbering 164 were designated cytomegalovirus-associated.

For this clone: Antigen unknown.

Sequencing was performed on PBMCs. The sequence derives from a woman aged 25 to 39 in good health and CMV-seronegative.

The CDR3 reads CASSRGKTASPLHF. DNA for the CDR3: TGTGCCAGCAGCCGAGGAAAGACGGCTTCACCCCTCCACTTT. J is TRBJ1-6 and V is TRBV6-5; D ambiguous. CDR3 size: 14 residues. The germline V gene encodes CDR1 MNHEY and CDR2 SVGAGI. The V and J ends lost 6 bases and 9 bases respectively, with 15 bases between them.